This entry is about one TCR beta chain. What it binds is not known. The data stem from a study of PD-L1 blockade in urothelial cancer. Study details: Dosed intravenously at 1,200 mg every 3 weeks, atezolizumab was initiated by patients in the mid-2010s. Median T cell yield per blood sample was 110,000 to 150,000 cells. Study-wide results and limits: Better survival was predicted by below-median pretreatment blood TCR clonality.

This table comes from immunoSEQ multiplex PCR, and its TCRdb copy is limited to in-frame clones, with some not included. The sample contains over 65,000 clones, around 80% of which appear only once. V dropped 2 bases and J dropped 2; count of bases not matched to a gene: 7. CDR3 length: 17 residues. The germline CDR1 and CDR2 sequences are SGHAT and FQNNGV. The genes are TRBV11-2 and TRBJ2-3; 10 bases line up with TRBD2. The sample was PBMCs, taken around atezolizumab (anti-PD-L1) treatment. The TCR was taken from a man between 65 and 85 years old with urothelial cancer. In nucleotides, the CDR3 is TGTGCCAGCAGCTTAAGTCTAGCGGGAGTTTACACAGATACGCAGTATTTT. It codes for CASSLSLAGVYTDTQYF.